This is a list of T cell receptor beta chains from one sample in a study of control samples from healthy donors and cancer patients. Generated by immunoSEQ multiplex PCR, the TCRdb table keeps only in-frame clones and is missing some. The table records 35,000 to 55,000 clones, more than 85% of them present only once. The sequencing input was PBMCs. All receptors come from a woman aged 40 to 49 with head and neck cancer. CDR3s include the opening cysteine and the closing phenylalanine or tryptophan. D genes are given only for firm matches. Not all rows give a size; the values are once, few, many and, for expanded clones, a class.

>.|TRBV19|few|TRBJ1-5
CASNILSNQPQHF
TGTGCCAGCAACATTTTAAGCAATCAGCCCCAGCATTTT
>TRBD1|TRBV7-6|.|TRBJ2-7
CASSPWTGASYEQYF
TGTGCCAGCAGCCCTTGGACAGGGGCGAGCTACGAGCAGTACTTC
>.|TRBV19|.|TRBJ2-2
CASTMLRGNTGELFF
TGTGCCAGTACGATGCTACGCGGTAACACCGGGGAGCTGTTTTTT
>.|TRBV28|.|TRBJ1-4
CASSLRQDEKLFF
TGTGCCAGCAGTTTGAGACAGGATGAAAAACTGTTTTTT
>TRBD1|TRBV25-1|.|TRBJ1-2
CASSGPRGGNTYGYTF
TGTGCCAGCAGTGGCCCCAGGGGGGGCAACACCTATGGCTACACCTTC
>TRBD1|TRBV7-6|.|TRBJ2-1
CASSLTGTGQFF
TGTGCCAGCAGCTTGACCGGGACAGGGCAGTTCTTC
>.|TRBV5-8|.|TRBJ1-2
CASLWESEKDYGYTF
TGTGCCAGCCTCTGGGAGAGCGAAAAAGACTATGGCTACACCTTC
>TRBD2|TRBV6-5|.|TRBJ2-2
CASSYRTSVSGELFF
TGTGCCAGCAGTTATAGGACTAGCGTCTCCGGGGAGCTGTTTTTT
>.|TRBV7-2|.|TRBJ1-4
CASSFYSGNEKLFF
TGTGCCAGCAGCTTCTATTCTGGCAATGAAAAACTGTTTTTT
>.|TRBV21-1|.|TRBJ1-5
CASSSRGNQPQHF
TGTGCCAGCAGCAGCAGGGGGAATCAGCCCCAGCATTTT
>.|TRBV20-1|.|TRBJ2-3
CSAMNTDTQYF
TGCAGTGCTATGAACACAGATACGCAGTATTTT
>.|TRBV6-1|once|TRBJ2-3
CASSEGAPTQYF
TGTGCCAGCAGTGAAGGGGCGCCTACGCAGTATTTT
>.|TRBV5-4|.|TRBJ1-1
CASSSEQGTEAFF
TGTGCCAGCAGCTCGGAACAGGGAACTGAAGCTTTCTTT
>.|TRBV27|once|TRBJ2-1
CASSLGGDEQFF
TGTGCCAGCAGTTTAGGGGGCGATGAGCAGTTCTTC
>.|TRBV5-5|.|TRBJ2-2
CASSSTQNTGELFF
TGTGCCAGCAGCTCTACACAGAACACCGGGGAGCTGTTTTTT
>TRBD1|TRBV5-1|.|TRBJ2-2
CASSTGARAGELFF
TGCGCCAGCAGCACAGGGGCGAGGGCCGGGGAGCTGTTTTTT
>TRBD1|TRBV7-9|.|TRBJ2-7
CASSLEGTGYEQYF
TGTGCCAGCAGCTTAGAGGGGACAGGATACGAGCAGTACTTC
>TRBD1|TRBV7-9|.|TRBJ2-1
CASSPRDSHSYNEQFF
TGTGCCAGCAGCCCACGGGACAGTCACTCCTACAATGAGCAGTTCTTC
>.|TRBV7-3|.|TRBJ2-1
CASSLTLAVGEQFF
TGTGCCAGCAGCTTAACCCTAGCAGTAGGTGAGCAGTTCTTC
>.|TRBV3-1/TRBV3-2|.|TRBJ2-5
CASSWSGLAAFQETQYF
TGTGCCAGCAGCTGGTCCGGATTAGCGGCGTTCCAAGAGACCCAGTACTTC
>.|TRBV11-2|.|TRBJ2-3
CASSLVEYRAYF
TGTGCCAGCAGCTTAGTTGAATACCGAGCGTATTTT
>.|TRBV19|.|TRBJ1-1
CASSRRGEAFF
TGTGCCAGTAGTCGGCGAGGTGAAGCTTTCTTT